This TCR beta chain originates from a study of blood T cells in healthy people across ages. Study-wide context: Capture by template switching was about one barcoded beta molecule per two T cells.

The table lists this clonotype with a few counts. The antigen remains unidentified. Primed by a sample-barcoded 5' primer and a J-beta primer mix, a second PCR proceeded for 7 to 11 cycles. Each CDR3 protein is one row after TCRdb ran MiXCR on the 5' RACE reads. The sample shows some 800,000 distinct CDR3 sequences, 40% to 50% of them seen only once. Findings and limits, study-wide: A strong correlation was seen between TCR beta diversity and naive T cell percentage.

Sequenced: blood. The clonotype originates from a man aged 55 to 70 in good health.

The CDR3 DNA reads TGCGCCAGCAGCGCCCGGGACCTGACAGATACGCAGTATTTT. Translating gives CASSARDLTDTQYF. The chain recombines TRBV5-1 with TRBJ2-3; TRBD1 or TRBD2 may be the D gene (5 bases each). The CDR3 is 14 amino acids. CDR1 and CDR2 from the germline V gene are SGHRS and YFSETQ. V was shortened by 4 bases and J by 3 bases, with 12 bases between the two germline ends.